The entry below gives a single T cell receptor beta chain sequence along with its context. The germline CDR1 and CDR2 sequences are MNHEY and SMNVEV (reference sequence). This CDR3 is built from 15 residues. With 4 bases clipped from V and 5 bases from J, the junction kept 5 bases outside the gene matches. Produced via immunoSEQ multiplex PCR; TCRdb's table is partial and in-frame only. The data contain fewer than 500,000 clones, roughly 90% of them singletons. These data originate in a study of Ad26.COV2.S vaccination and SARS-CoV-2 variants. Documented treatment: some 20 received Ad26.COV2.S at low or high dose, single or two shots; 5 received placebo; per-sample allocation not given. Sampling occurred on day 63 after the first vaccine or placebo injection. The study used a vaccine consisting of an Ad26 vector that expressed Wuhan-strain SARS-CoV-2 spike.

The clonotype was recovered from a person aged 18-65 years who received the Ad26.COV2.S COVID-19 vaccine or a placebo. This rearrangement joins TRBV27 to TRBJ1-5, with 10 nucleotides matching TRBD1. The specimen was peripheral blood, collected in a trial of Ad26.COV2.S vaccine versus placebo. The CDR3, as DNA: TGTGCCAGCAGTTCCCAGACAGGGGGCCATCAGCCCCAGCATTTT. It is translated as CASSSQTGGHQPQHF.